This T cell receptor (beta chain) was captured in a study of massively parallel sequencing of T cell beta chains (dated by TCRdb to 2009 to 2011). For the study in its entirety: Using 5'-RACE, Illumina short-read sequencing and a dedicated short-read assembly strategy, the study profiled the diversity of human TCR beta CDR3 in peripheral blood. Overall study results and their limits: Preferential PCR amplification of some TRBV and TRBJ sequences may have skewed the reported gene usage frequencies. Only roughly 23,000 (around 70%) of the clonotypes could be assigned a unique TRBV gene. Most clonotypes (about 60% of the roughly 34,000) were supported by a single sequence read, by which apparent diversity could in principle be inflated. The length of CDR3 beta varied from 21 to 81 nucleotides, with the peak at 45 nucleotides. Among approximately 34,000 distinct clonotypes, around 63% of clonotypes but only around 17% of assemblies were accounted for by single-copy clonotypes. Subsampling showed clonotype counts rising linearly with read number, indicating sequencing depth was far from saturation. Because the RNA was pooled from many donors, population-average clonotype abundance rather than any individual repertoire is reflected in the results.

For sequencing, an Illumina Genome Analyzer II was employed. A RACE product of about 520 bp was obtained after two rounds of nested PCR with TRBC1/TRBC2-specific primers and was gel-purified. First-strand cDNA was made with a TRBC-specific primer plus a template-switching oligonucleotide, which provided a 5' anchor for RACE. Because the RACE amplicon was too long for direct short-read sequencing, the RACE amplicon was concatemerized by ligation and sheared by sonication. PAGE was used to isolate a size fraction of 100 to 300 bp, and that fraction then underwent shotgun sequencing on the Illumina platform. Separate runs on an Illumina GAII yielded 18.8 million 36-nt reads and 21.7 million 50-nt single-end reads. The authors' analysis ran thus. The pooled 40,582,229 reads were assembled with iSSAKE using parameters -m 15, -o 2 and -r 0.7. Reads aligning to the ends of Ensembl TRBV gene predictions that carried unmatched junctional bases were used to seed de novo CDR3 beta assemblies. Clonotype abundance was estimated from the count of matching assembled contigs rather than from raw read depth. Among the assembled clonotypes, about 2,100 (approximately 6%) contained in-frame stop codons and were discarded, which left 35,000 or so productive clonotypes. Of the 288 unique TCR sequences obtained by Sanger sequencing of cloned RACE products, around 64% were also present in the Illumina assembly. TCRdb redid the processing of the public reads, applying fastp at Q25 and MiXCR, and retained in-frame beta chains. Every CDR3 protein is listed once, alongside the most common genes and DNA of its rows. The V and J calls were determined by TCRdb, not by the authors. The sample records fewer than 4,500 distinct CDR3 sequences, 37% of which are singletons. About 2.7% of the sample is taken by the ten largest.

Worth noting for this clonotype: The antigen it recognizes is unknown. Nothing much larger sits one base from this clone, and base qualities are not available.

The donor pool was composed of hundreds of males and approximately 150 females, all aged 18 to 40 years. Peripheral leukocyte polyA+ RNA was isolated from 150 to 200 liters of pooled peripheral blood. For starting material, the researchers used a commercial mRNA preparation made from normal human peripheral blood leukocytes pooled across roughly 550 individuals. The sequenced material came from commercial RNA from peripheral blood pooled from many donors. This clonotype was obtained from a pool of human donors in good health; the sample was commercial RNA pooled from many donors.

DNA sequence: TGCAGTGCTAGAAGGGGAGGCACTAATGAAAAACTGTTTTTT. This gives the protein CSARRGGTNEKLFF. The V and J genes are TRBV20-1 and TRBJ1-4, with a tentative D gene TRBD1 over 5 matching bases. The germline V gene encodes CDR1 DFQATT and CDR2 SNEGSKA (reference sequence). V and J lose 2 bases and 2 bases, and a span of 9 bases separates them. CDR3 length: 14 amino acids, cysteine to phenylalanine. Only the CDR3 portion is preserved as DNA: 42 bases, with reading frame beginning at the first base.